These 14 T cell receptor beta chains originate from one sample sequenced in a study of blood T cell repertoires in COVID-19. Libraries were prepared by immunoSEQ multiplex PCR; TCRdb keeps only in-frame clonotypes and omits some of them. The sample lists 150,000 to 200,000 clones, about 91% occurring once. Sequencing input: PBMCs or T cells enriched from blood (not recorded which). The receptor source for this set is a woman younger than 30 who had recovered from COVID-19.

The chain recombines TRBV19 with TRBJ1-5, with TRBD1 matching over 8 bases. This CDR3 spans 16 amino acids. The V gene's germline CDR1 is LNHDA and CDR2 SQIVND (reference sequence). V shed 4 bases, J shed 3 bases, and the junction held 8 bases outside the gene matches. The CDR3 sequence: CASSTRWDRNNQPQHF. CDR3 in DNA: TGTGCCAGTAGTACCCGATGGGACAGGAACAATCAGCCCCAGCATTTT.

The gene calls are TRBV15 and TRBJ2-4; 10 nucleotides align to TRBD2. Germline CDR1 LNHNV, CDR2 YYDKDF (reference sequence). The V gene end was trimmed by 1 base and the J gene end by 3 bases; junction bases not matched to a gene: 6. This CDR3 comprises 17 residues. DNA of the CDR3: TGTGCCACCAGCAGAGTGGGGACTAGCGTAAACAAAAACATTCAGTACTTC. This encodes CATSRVGTSVNKNIQYF.

The chain combines TRBV7-8 with TRBJ2-5; D is uncertain. The CDR3 spans 13 residues. Germline CDR1 SGHVS, CDR2 FQNEAQ. Deletions cut 4 bases from V and 1 base from J, with 7 bases between. For the CDR3, the DNA is TGTGCCAGCAGCTCTACGGTCCAAGAGACCCAGTACTTC. This codes for CASSSTVQETQYF.

V usage is TRBV19 and J usage is TRBJ1-1; D is undetermined. CDR1 is LNHDA and CDR2 is SQIVND in the germline V gene (reference sequence). The CDR3 is 15 amino acids. Trimming took 5 bases from V and 1 from J, leaving 14 bases between them. The CDR3 DNA reads as TGTGCCAGTAGTCTAAGACTGGATCAGAACACTGAAGCTTTCTTT. Translation: CASSLRLDQNTEAFF.

The gene calls are TRBV27 and TRBJ2-1; D might be TRBD2 (7 bases). Trimming left V 6 bases short and J 8 bases short, with 17 bases between. The CDR3 sequence is 14 residues long. Germline V gene sequence: CDR1 MNHEY, CDR2 SMNVEV (reference sequence). The CDR3 sequence is CASSGEGGSDEQFF. CDR3 DNA sequence: TGTGCCAGCAGCGGGGAGGGGGGGAGCGATGAGCAGTTCTTC.

This clone has just one count. The chain has TRBV9 and TRBJ2-7, with TRBD2 as a possible D gene (6 bases). The V gene lost 0 bases and the J gene lost 0 bases, with 7 bases spanning the gap. Germline V gene data show CDR1 as SGDLS and CDR2 as YYNGEE. The length of the CDR3 is 14 residues. The CDR3 here is CASSVGSGSYEQYF. CDR3 DNA: TGTGCCAGCAGCGTAGGTAGCGGCTCCTACGAGCAGTACTTC.

The chain combines TRBV29-1 with TRBJ2-3; possibly TRBD1 for D (6 bases). The CDR3 runs 13 residues. The V end lost 4 bases, the J end lost 2 bases, and 10 bases lay between the germline ends. Germline CDR1 and CDR2: SQVTM and ANQGSEA. CDR3 nucleotides: TGCAGCGTTGGGGGGCGAACCACAGATACGCAGTATTTT. Its translation is CSVGGRTTDTQYF.

This clone was observed a single time. The J gene is TRBJ2-7, the V gene TRBV7-9, with TRBD2 matching 7 bases. There are 11 residues in the CDR3. V lost 3 bases, J lost 12 bases, and 5 bases stayed unmatched. Germline lookup yields CDR1 SEHNR and CDR2 FQNEAQ (reference sequence). The CDR3 DNA reads as TGTGCCAGCAGCTTCGGGGGGACCACGTACTTC. Its protein is CASSFGGTTYF. Full variable domain (outside the CDR3, taken from reference TRBV7-9 and TRBJ2-7): DTGVSQNPRHKITKRGQNVTFRCDPISEHNRLYWYRQTLGQGPEFLTYFQNEAQLEKSRLLSDRFSAERPKGSFSTLEIQRTEQGDSAMYLCASSFGGTTYFGPGTRLTVT.

V is TRBV28 and J is TRBJ1-5; unclear D gene. The CDR3 has 17 residues. Trimming removed 3 bases at V and 1 base at J, with 16 bases between. Looked up from germline, CDR1 is MDHEN and CDR2 is SYDVKM. Written as DNA, the CDR3 is TGTGCCAGCAGTTTTACTCTGGACTTCTCAAGCAATCAGCCCCAGCATTTT. Translated: CASSFTLDFSSNQPQHF.

This clone was detected once. The chain recombines TRBV29-1 with TRBJ2-1; 9 bases line up with TRBD2. V trimming: 5 bases; J trimming: 7 bases; junction bases outside the gene matches: 6. The V gene's germline CDR1 is SQVTM and CDR2 ANQGSEA. The CDR3 is 13 amino acids. The CDR3: CSVCPSGENEQFF. CDR3 bases: TGCAGCGTTTGCCCTAGCGGGGAGAATGAGCAGTTCTTC.

The chain carries TRBV27 and TRBJ1-1; 8 bases are a match to TRBD1. Losses at the gene ends were 4 bases for V and 5 bases for J; bases not matched to a gene: 9. CDR3 length: 15 residues. Germline CDR1 MNHEY, CDR2 SMNVEV (reference sequence). Here the CDR3 DNA reads TGTGCCAGCAGTTCCCCCGACAGGGGAAGGACTGAAGCTTTCTTT. This codes for CASSSPDRGRTEAFF.

A single count supports this clone. This chain links TRBV14 with TRBJ1-2; tentative D call: TRBD1 (5 bases). The CDR3 spans 15 residues. In germline, CDR1 is SGHDN, CDR2 FVKESK. V lost 4 bases and J 0 bases, leaving 12 bases between the germline ends. The CDR3 region has the DNA TGTGCCAGCAGCCCGAACAGGAGACCTAACTATGGCTACACCTTC. Translation gives CASSPNRRPNYGYTF.

The genes are TRBV28 and TRBJ1-5; D is unclear. The germline CDR1 and CDR2 sequences are MDHEN and SYDVKM. Deletions cut 7 bases from V and 4 bases from J, with 5 bases between. This CDR3 has 11 residues. CDR3 residues: CASTGNQPQHF. CDR3 bases: TGTGCCAGCACCGGGAATCAGCCCCAGCATTTT. The full variable domain, in which reference TRBV28 and TRBJ1-5 provide the parts outside the CDR3, is DVKVTQSSRYLVKRTGEKVFLECVQDMDHENMFWYRQDPGLGLRLIYFSYDVKMKEKGDIPEGYSVSREKKERFSLILESASTNQTSMYLCASTGNQPQHFGDGTRLSIL.

V gene TRBV3-1 (or the pseudogene TRBV3-2) combines with J gene TRBJ1-5, with D possibly being TRBD1 (6 bases). V lost 4 bases, J lost 7 bases, and 17 bases lay in between. The CDR3 sequence is 15 residues long. Germline V CDR1 and CDR2: LGHDT, YNNKEL (reference sequence). The CDR3 is CASSRGTSRYQPQHF. The CDR3 coding sequence is TGTGCCAGCAGCCGGGGGACAAGTCGTTACCAGCCCCAGCATTTT.